This T cell receptor beta chain emerged from a study of cytomegalovirus exposure and HLA in healthy donors. Study information: The roughly 130 validation repertoires used the same platform as the approximately 700 first-cohort repertoires (as reported by a later analysis).

Per the germline V gene, CDR1 is SGDLS and CDR2 is YYNGEE. Trimming took 4 bases from V and 6 from J, leaving 14 bases between them. The CDR3 runs 13 residues. Comments on this clone: Its antigen remains unidentified.

Sequenced by immunoSEQ multiplex PCR; TCRdb stores in-frame clones only, minus some. Of about 130,000 clones in the sample, 89% are singletons; the top ten hold 0.95% to 1.5%. Study-wide points: Reported performance of the classifier showed diagnosis of cytomegalovirus status with high specificity and sensitivity. TCR beta chains numbering more than 150 were designated cytomegalovirus-associated.

Donors were drawn from the approximately 120-subject validation cohort, separate from the approximately 680-subject first cohort. This TCR was recovered from a young woman in good health and CMV-seronegative. Material: PBMCs. The chain uses TRBV9 and TRBJ2-7, with TRBD2 as a possible D gene (6 bases). The CDR3 loop is CASSPSGGVEQYF. CDR3 DNA: TGTGCCAGCAGCCCGAGCGGAGGGGTCGAGCAGTACTTC.